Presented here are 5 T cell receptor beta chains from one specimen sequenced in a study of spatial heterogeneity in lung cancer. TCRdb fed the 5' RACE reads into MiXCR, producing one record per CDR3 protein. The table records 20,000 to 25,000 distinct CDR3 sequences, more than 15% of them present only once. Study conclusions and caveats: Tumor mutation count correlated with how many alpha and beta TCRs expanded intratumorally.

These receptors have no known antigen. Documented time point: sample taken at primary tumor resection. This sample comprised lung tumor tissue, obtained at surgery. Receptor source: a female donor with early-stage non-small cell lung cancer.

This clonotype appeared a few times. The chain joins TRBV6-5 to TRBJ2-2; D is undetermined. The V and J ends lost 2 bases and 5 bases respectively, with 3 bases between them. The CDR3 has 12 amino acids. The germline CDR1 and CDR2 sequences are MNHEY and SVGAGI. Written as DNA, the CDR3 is TGTGCCAGCAGTTACGTAACCGGGGAGCTGTTTTTT. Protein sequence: CASSYVTGELFF.

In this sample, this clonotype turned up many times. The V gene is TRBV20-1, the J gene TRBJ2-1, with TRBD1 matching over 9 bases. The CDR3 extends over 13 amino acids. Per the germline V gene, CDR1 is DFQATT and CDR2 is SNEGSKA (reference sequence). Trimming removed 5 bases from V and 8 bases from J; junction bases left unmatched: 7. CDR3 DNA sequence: TGCAGTGCTCCGGACAGGGGAACCGATGAGCAGTTCTTC. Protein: CSAPDRGTDEQFF.

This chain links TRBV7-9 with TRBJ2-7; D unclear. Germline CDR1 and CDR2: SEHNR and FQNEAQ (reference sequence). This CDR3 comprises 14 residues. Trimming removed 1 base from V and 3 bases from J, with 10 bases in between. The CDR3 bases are TGTGCCAGCAGCTTAGGGTCCATCGACTACGAGCAGTACTTC. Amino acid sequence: CASSLGSIDYEQYF. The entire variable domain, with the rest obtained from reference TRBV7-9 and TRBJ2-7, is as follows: DTGVSQNPRHKITKRGQNVTFRCDPISEHNRLYWYRQTLGQGPEFLTYFQNEAQLEKSRLLSDRFSAERPKGSFSTLEIQRTEQGDSAMYLCASSLGSIDYEQYFGPGTRLTVT.

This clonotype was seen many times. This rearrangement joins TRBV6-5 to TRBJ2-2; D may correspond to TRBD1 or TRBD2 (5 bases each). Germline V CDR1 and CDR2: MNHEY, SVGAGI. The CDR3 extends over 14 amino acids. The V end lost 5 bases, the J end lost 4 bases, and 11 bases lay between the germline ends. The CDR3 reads CASSSPGGTGELFF. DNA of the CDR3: TGTGCCAGCAGTAGTCCTGGGGGCACCGGGGAGCTGTTTTTT.

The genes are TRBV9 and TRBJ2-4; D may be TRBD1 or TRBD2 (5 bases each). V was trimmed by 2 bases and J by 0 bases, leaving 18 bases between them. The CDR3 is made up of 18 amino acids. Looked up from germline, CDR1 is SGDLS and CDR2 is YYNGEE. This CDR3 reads CASSVPMAWGKAKNIQYF. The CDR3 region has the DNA TGTGCCAGCAGCGTTCCAATGGCGTGGGGGAAAGCCAAAAACATTCAGTACTTC.